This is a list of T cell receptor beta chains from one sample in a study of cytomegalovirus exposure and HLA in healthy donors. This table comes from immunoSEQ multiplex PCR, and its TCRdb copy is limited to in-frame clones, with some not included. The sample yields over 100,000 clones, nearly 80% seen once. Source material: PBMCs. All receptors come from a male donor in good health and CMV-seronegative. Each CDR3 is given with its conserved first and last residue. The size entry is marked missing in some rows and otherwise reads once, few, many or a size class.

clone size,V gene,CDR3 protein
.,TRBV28,CASSTYSEGYTF
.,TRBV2,CARSGTEGYGYTF
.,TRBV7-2,CAAGGERGGHTGELFF
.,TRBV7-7,CASSPGAGGGYNEQFF
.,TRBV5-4,CASSSGTGRHQETQYF
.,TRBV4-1,CASSQVGGTAHEQFF
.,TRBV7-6,CASSLFSGGDTDTQYF
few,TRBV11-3,CASSLLAGSSPLHF
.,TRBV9,CASSLQGALGNEQFF
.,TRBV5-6,CASSLEQGASTGELFF
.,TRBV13,CASRNGLAAYTGELFF
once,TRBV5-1,CASSLLPGTSGNNEQFF
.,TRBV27,CASSPGLPYEQYF
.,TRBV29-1,CSVFSNTEAFF
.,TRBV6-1,CASSEDSYGNQPQHF
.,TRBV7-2,CASSFYPGPNQPQHF
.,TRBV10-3,CAISDNRLATTNEKLFF
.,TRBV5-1,CASSLGHPPHRNTEAFF
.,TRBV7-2,CASSLAIKAGGGTDTQYF
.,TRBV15,CATSKRGDYTQYF
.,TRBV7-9,CASSLTNGSPLHF
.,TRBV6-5,CASSSTGGSQPQHF
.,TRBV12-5,CASGRQGQPQHF
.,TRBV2,CASRGRQGNSPLHF
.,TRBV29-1,CSVEKQGMNTEAFF
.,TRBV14,CASSHAQGPQETQYF
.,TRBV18,CASSAGTASSYEQYF
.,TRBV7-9,CSSSQGNQPQHF
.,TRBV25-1,CASGPDRAGYTF
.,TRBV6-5,CASSYRPEGEQFF
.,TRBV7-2,CASSSQTGIYGYTF
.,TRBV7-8,CASNVIPSGAMNTGELFF
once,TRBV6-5,CASRSGTGNTEAFF
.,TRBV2,CASSRDRNQPQHF
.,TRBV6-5,CASSYGGGGEETQYF
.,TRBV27,CASSLTGSLLSYGYTF
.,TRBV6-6,CASSYVGQADTQYF
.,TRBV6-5,CASRDLVGSSYEQYF
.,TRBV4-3,CASSQAGWETQYF
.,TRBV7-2,CASKRDRTSSYEQYF
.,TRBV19,CASSMGLAGGDTQYF